This T cell receptor beta chain comes out of a study of post-analysis software for immune sequencing data. About the research overall: Relapsing-remitting, secondary progressive and progressive-relapsing multiple sclerosis were all included among the disease courses.

General observations from the study: The study found TRBV5-6, TRBV5-1 and TRBV20-1 among a handful of TRBV segments more frequent in patients than controls. The authors found that F measure strongly co-clustered same-batch samples. Significantly lower normalized Chao1 diversity was seen in multiple sclerosis patients than in controls.

The library was made from cDNA and included unique molecular identifiers. TCRdb re-derived calls from the PCR reads in MiXCR, one entry per CDR3 protein. The sample yields some 240,000 distinct CDR3 sequences, 36% seen once. This clonotype was seen more than once but under ten times. Its target is unknown. The CDR3 contains 11 residues. From germline, CDR1 is SGHDN and CDR2 FVKESK. Trimming left V 11 bases short and J 4 bases short, with 11 bases between. Sequenced sample: blood. The chain links TRBV14 to TRBJ2-5; D unclear. The origin of this receptor is a girl aged 5-17 years with multiple sclerosis. The CDR3 sequence is CARPPGETQYF. Written as DNA, the CDR3 is TGTGCCCGCCCCCCGGGAGAGACCCAGTACTTC.